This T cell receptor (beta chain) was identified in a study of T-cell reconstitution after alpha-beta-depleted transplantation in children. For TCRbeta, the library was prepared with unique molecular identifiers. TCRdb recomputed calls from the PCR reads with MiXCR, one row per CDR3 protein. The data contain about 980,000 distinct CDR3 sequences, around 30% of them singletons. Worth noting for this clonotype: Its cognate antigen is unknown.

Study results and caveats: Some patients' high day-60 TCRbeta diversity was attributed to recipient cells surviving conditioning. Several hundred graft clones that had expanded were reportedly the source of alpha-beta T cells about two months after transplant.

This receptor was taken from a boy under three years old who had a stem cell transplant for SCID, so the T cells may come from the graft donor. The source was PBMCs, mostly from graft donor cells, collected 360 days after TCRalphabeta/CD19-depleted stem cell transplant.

Here the CDR3 reads CSVETWGGSAFF. The CDR3 nucleotides read TGCAGCGTTGAAACTTGGGGCGGCTCGGCTTTCTTT. The rearrangement links TRBV29-1 to TRBJ1-1, with D perhaps TRBD1 (5 bases). Trimming stripped 2 bases from V and 11 bases from J, with 15 bases between. The CDR3 has 12 amino acids. Germline CDR1 SQVTM, CDR2 ANQGSEA.